This TCR beta chain came from a study of blood T cell repertoires in COVID-19. Assay: immunoSEQ multiplex PCR; the TCRdb copy retains only in-frame clones and omits some. Of about 220,000 clones listed, roughly 90% are singletons. Exposed enrollees had met someone with a PCR-confirmed or clinician-diagnosed COVID-19 case at some point within the 2 weeks before study entry. The V gene's germline CDR1 is SGHAT and CDR2 FQNNGV. The V gene lost 1 base and the J gene lost 2 bases, with 12 bases spanning the gap. This CDR3 region has 15 residues. The origin of this receptor is a young man who had been exposed to COVID-19. The genes are TRBV11-2 and TRBJ2-7, with D perhaps TRBD1 (6 bases). Specimen: PBMCs or T cells enriched from blood (not recorded which). The CDR3 is CASSLGPGQPYEQYF. CDR3 DNA: TGTGCCAGCAGCTTAGGCCCGGGACAACCCTACGAGCAGTACTTC.